This is a list of T cell receptor beta chains from one sample in a study of shared clonotypes between healthy human individuals. This table comes from immunoSEQ multiplex PCR, and its TCRdb copy is limited to in-frame clones, with some not included. The repertoire holds 980,000 or so clones, with around 80% as singletons. Sequenced material: memory CD4+ T cells sorted from blood. Receptors originate from a man between 18 and 29 years old in good health. Both conserved end residues are part of each CDR3. Expanded clones are given a class, and other clones once, few, many or no size at all.

NA	TRBV9	TRBJ1-5	CASSPGTDNQPQHF
NA	TRBV29-1	TRBJ2-7	CSVVRGVSYSYEQYF
few	TRBV5-4	TRBJ1-1	CASSSPGATNTEAFF
NA	TRBV28	TRBJ1-6	CASNLSGTGGSPLHF
NA	TRBV5-1	TRBJ2-5	CASNTLGSQQETQYF
few	TRBV10-3	TRBJ2-1	CAISNGPSSYNEQFF
NA	TRBV6-5	TRBJ1-2	CASSYSITSNYGYTF
NA	TRBV29-1	TRBJ2-6	CSVTTGAGANVLTF
NA	TRBV6-5	TRBJ1-5	CATRRQGNGQPQHF
many	TRBV4-1	TRBJ1-2	CASSQPGAGGYTF
NA	TRBV10-3	TRBJ2-7	CAISEAGEQYF
NA	TRBV20-1	TRBJ2-1	CSASRQQQFF
NA	TRBV5-4	TRBJ2-5	CASSPPGQGETQYF
NA	TRBV15	TRBJ1-2	CATSTANYGYTF
NA	TRBV28	TRBJ2-7	CASSLPLGGGSYEQYF
NA	TRBV19	TRBJ1-4	CASSIEGTVAGRLFF
NA	TRBV9	TRBJ1-1	CASSPQSGRNTEAFF
NA	TRBV6-6	TRBJ1-1	CASSKTSNTEAFF
NA	TRBV6-1	TRBJ1-2	CASNREAPVGVGYTF
NA	TRBV2	TRBJ2-5	CASSGGSGGTQYF
NA	TRBV6-1	TRBJ1-2	CASSGEGGRGHYGYTF
NA	TRBV14	TRBJ1-3	CASSQGIGQRRNTIYF
NA	TRBV6-1	TRBJ2-2	CASLVFMNTGELFF
NA	TRBV28	TRBJ1-6	CASRGQGASPLHF
few	TRBV7-2	TRBJ2-3	CASSLGPSTDTQYF